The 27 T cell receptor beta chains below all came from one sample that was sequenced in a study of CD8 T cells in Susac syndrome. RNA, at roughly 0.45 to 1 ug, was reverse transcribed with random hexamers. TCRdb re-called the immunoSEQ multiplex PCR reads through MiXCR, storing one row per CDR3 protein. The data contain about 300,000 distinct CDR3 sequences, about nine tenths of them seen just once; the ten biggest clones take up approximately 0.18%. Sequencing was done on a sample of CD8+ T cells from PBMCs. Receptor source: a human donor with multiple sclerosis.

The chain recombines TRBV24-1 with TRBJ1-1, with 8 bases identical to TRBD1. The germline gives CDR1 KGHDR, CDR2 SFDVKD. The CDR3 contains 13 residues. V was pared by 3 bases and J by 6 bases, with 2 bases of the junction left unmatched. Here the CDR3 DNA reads TGTGCCACCAGTGATCAGGGGGCCTCTGAAGCTTTCTTT. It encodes CATSDQGASEAFF.

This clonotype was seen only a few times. The CDR3 DNA is TGTGCCAGCAGTACTGGACAGGGCTTCTCCTACGAGCAGTACTTC. Translation gives CASSTGQGFSYEQYF. The rearrangement joins TRBV6-2 or TRBV6-3 to TRBJ2-7; 8 bases map to TRBD1. The CDR3 has 15 residues. Trimming cost V 5 bases and J 0 bases; bases outside gene matches: 6. CDR1 and CDR2 (germline): MNHEY, SVGEGT.

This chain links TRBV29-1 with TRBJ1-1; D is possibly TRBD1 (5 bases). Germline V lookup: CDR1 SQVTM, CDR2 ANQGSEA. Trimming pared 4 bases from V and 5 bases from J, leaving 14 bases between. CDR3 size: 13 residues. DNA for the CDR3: TGCAGCGTTGTAGGAGGGGATCGGACTGAAGCTTTCTTT. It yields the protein CSVVGGDRTEAFF.

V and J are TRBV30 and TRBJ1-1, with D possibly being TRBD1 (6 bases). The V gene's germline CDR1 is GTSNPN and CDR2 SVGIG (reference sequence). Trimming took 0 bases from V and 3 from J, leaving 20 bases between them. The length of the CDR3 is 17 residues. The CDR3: CAWSVPWQGPNHTEAFF. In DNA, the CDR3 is TGTGCCTGGAGTGTACCATGGCAGGGGCCTAATCACACTGAAGCTTTCTTT. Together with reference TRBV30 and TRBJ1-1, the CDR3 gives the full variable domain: SQTIHQWPATLVQPVGSPLSLECTVEGTSNPNLYWYRQAAGRGLQLLFYSVGIGQISSEVPQNLSASRPQDRQFILSSKKLLLSDSGFYLCAWSVPWQGPNHTEAFFGQGTRLTVV.

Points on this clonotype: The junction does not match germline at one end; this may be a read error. For the CDR3, the DNA is TGTGTCACCAGCAGGGCTCGGGGGATCACAGATACGCAGTATTTT. Translating gives CVTSRARGITDTQYF. The rearrangement joins TRBV15 to TRBJ2-3, with a possible D match to TRBD2 (6 bases). The CDR3 extends over 15 amino acids. The germline gives CDR1 LNHNV, CDR2 YYDKDF (reference sequence).

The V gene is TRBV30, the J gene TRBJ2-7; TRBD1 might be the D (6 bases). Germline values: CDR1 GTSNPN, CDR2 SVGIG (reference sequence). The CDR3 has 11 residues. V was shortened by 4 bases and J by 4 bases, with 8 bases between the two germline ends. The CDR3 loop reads CAWTQGYEQYF. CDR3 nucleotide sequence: TGTGCCTGGACGCAGGGGTACGAGCAGTACTTC.

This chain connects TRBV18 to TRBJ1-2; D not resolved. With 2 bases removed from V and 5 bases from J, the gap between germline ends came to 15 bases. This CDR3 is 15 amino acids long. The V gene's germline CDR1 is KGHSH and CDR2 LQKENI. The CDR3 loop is CASSPENSGSYGYTF. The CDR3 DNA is TGTGCCAGCTCACCAGAAAACAGCGGCAGTTATGGCTACACCTTC.

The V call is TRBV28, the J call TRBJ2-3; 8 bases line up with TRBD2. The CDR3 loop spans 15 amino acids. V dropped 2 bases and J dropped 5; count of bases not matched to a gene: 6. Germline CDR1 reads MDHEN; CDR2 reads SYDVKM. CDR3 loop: CASSLPSGSEDTQYF. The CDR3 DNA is TGTGCCAGCAGTTTACCCAGCGGGAGTGAAGATACGCAGTATTTT.

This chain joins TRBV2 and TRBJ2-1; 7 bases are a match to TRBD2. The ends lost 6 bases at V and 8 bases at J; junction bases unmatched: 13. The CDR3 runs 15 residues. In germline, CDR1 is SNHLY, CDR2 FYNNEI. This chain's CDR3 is CASRGVMGGRDEQFF. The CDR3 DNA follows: TGTGCCAGCAGGGGGGTAATGGGAGGGAGAGATGAGCAGTTCTTC.

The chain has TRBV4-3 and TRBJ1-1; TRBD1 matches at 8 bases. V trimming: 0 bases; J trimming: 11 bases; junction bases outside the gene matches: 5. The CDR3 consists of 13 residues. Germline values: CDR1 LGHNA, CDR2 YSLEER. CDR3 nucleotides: TGCGCCAGCAGCCAAGATCAGGGGGCGCGGGCTTTCTTT. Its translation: CASSQDQGARAFF.

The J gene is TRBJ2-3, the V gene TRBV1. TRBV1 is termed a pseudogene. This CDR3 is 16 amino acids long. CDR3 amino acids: CTSSQDEAANTDTQYF. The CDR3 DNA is TGCACCAGCAGCCAAGACGAAGCGGCTAACACAGATACGCAGTATTTT.

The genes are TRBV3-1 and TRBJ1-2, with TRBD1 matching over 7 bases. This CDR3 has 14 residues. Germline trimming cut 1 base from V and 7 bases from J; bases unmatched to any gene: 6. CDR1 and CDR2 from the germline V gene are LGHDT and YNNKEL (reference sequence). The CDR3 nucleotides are TGTGCCAGCAGCCAAGTTACAGGGGACTCTGGCTACACCTTC. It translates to CASSQVTGDSGYTF.

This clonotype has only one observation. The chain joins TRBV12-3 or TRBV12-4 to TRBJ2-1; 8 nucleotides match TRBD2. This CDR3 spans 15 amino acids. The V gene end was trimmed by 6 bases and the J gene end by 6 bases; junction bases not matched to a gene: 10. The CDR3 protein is CASSGGGRRINEQFF. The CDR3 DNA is TGTGCCAGCAGCGGGGGGGGAAGGCGGATCAATGAGCAGTTCTTC.

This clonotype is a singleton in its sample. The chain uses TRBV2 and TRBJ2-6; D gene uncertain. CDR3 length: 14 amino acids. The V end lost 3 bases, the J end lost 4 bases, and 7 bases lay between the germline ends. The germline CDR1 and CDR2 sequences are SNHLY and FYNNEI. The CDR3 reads CASSDTLGANVLTF. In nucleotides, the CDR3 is TGTGCCAGCAGTGACACCCTCGGGGCCAACGTCCTGACTTTC.

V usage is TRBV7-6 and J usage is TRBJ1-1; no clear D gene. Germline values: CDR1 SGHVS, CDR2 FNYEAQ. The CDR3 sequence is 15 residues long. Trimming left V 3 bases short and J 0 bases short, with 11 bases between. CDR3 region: CASSFTEGVNTEAFF. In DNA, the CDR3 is TGTGCCAGCAGCTTCACGGAAGGAGTGAACACTGAAGCTTTCTTT.

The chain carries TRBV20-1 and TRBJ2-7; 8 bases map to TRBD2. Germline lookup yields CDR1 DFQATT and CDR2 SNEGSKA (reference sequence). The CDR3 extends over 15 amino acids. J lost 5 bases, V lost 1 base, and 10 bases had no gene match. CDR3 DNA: TGCAGTGCTAGAGTTTTCCCAGCGGGGGAGGACGAGCAGTACTTC. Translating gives CSARVFPAGEDEQYF.

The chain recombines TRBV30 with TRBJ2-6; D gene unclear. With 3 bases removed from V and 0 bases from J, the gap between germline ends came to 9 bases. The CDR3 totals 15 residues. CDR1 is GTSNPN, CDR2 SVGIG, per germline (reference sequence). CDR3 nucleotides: TGTGCCTGGAGCCCCTGGCACTCTGGGGCCAACGTCCTGACTTTC. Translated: CAWSPWHSGANVLTF. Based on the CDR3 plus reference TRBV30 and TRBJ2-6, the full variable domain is SQTIHQWPATLVQPVGSPLSLECTVEGTSNPNLYWYRQAAGRGLQLLFYSVGIGQISSEVPQNLSASRPQDRQFILSSKKLLLSDSGFYLCAWSPWHSGANVLTFGAGSRLTVL.

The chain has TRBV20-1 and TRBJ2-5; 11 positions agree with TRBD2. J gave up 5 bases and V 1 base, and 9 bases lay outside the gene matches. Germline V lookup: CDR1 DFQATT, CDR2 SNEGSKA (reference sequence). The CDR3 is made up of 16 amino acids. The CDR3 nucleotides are TGCAGTGCTAGAGGTGTTAGCGGGGGGGCCCGGGAGACCCAGTACTTC. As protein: CSARGVSGGARETQYF.

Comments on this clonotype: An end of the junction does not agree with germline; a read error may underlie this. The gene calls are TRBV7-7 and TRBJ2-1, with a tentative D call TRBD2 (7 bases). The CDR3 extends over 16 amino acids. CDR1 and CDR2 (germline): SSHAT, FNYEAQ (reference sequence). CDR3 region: CASSPGGPSSYNEQFF. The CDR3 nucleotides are TGTGCTAGCAGCCCCGGGGGGCCAAGCTCCTACAATGAGCAGTTCTTC.

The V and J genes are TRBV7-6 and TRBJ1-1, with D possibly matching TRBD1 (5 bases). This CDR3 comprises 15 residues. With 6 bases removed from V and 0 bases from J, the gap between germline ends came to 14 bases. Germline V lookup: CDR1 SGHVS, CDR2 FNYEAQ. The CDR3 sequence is CASSSDSYMNTEAFF. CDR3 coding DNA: TGTGCCAGCAGTTCCGACAGCTACATGAACACTGAAGCTTTCTTT.

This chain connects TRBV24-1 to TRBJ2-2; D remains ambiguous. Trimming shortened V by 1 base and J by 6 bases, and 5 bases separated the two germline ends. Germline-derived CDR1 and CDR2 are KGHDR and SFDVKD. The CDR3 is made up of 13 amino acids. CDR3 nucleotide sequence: TGTGCCACCAGTGATTTACACCCCGGGGAGCTGTTTTTT. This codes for CATSDLHPGELFF.

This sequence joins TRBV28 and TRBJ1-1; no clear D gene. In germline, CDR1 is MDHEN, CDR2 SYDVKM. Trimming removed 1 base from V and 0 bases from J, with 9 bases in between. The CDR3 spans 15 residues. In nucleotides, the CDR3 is TGTGCCAGCAGTTTATCACGGATGATGAACACTGAAGCTTTCTTT. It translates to CASSLSRMMNTEAFF.

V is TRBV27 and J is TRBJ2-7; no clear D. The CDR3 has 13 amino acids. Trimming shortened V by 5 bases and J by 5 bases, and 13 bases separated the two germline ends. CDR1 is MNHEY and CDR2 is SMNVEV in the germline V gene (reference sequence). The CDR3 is CASSPWAPNEQYF. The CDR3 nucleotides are TGTGCCAGCAGTCCGTGGGCCCCAAACGAGCAGTACTTC.

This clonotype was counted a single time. In DNA form, the CDR3 reads TGTGCCAGCAGTCATTCGGGACAGGGGGCGAAGTACAATGAGCAGTTCTTC. This gives the protein CASSHSGQGAKYNEQFF. The V call is TRBV2, the J call TRBJ2-1, with 12 nucleotides matching TRBD1. The CDR3 is made up of 17 amino acids. Unmatched junction bases numbered 9, after V lost 5 bases and J lost 4 bases. Germline lookup yields CDR1 SNHLY and CDR2 FYNNEI.

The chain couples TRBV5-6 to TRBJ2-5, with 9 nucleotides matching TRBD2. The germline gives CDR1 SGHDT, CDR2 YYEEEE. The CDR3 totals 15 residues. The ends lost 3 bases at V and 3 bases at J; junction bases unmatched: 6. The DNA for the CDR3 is TGTGCCAGCAGCTCCCGCGGGGGGGCGGAAGAGACCCAGTACTTC. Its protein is CASSSRGGAEETQYF.

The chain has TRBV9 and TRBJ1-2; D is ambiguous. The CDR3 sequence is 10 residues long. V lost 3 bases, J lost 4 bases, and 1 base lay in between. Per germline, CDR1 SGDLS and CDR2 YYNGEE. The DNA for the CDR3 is TGTGCCAGCAGCGCCTATGGCTACACCTTC. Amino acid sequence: CASSAYGYTF.

CDR3 protein: CASSVAAGEQFF. CDR3 in DNA: TGTGCCAGCAGCGTAGCTGCGGGTGAGCAGTTCTTC. The rearrangement links TRBV9 to TRBJ2-1, with D possibly matching TRBD2 (5 bases). Germline loops: CDR1 SGDLS, CDR2 YYNGEE. The ends were cut back, 0 bases at V and 9 bases at J, with 7 bases in the middle. This CDR3 comprises 12 residues.